This TCR beta chain emerged from a study of identical twins. Study-wide points: The authors noted that invariant MAIT and iNKT cells could partly confound zero-insertion analyses.

Comments on this clonotype: Its antigen is unknown.

Germline CDR1 and CDR2: SGDLS and YYNGEE. The CDR3 sequence is 13 residues long. Trimming removed 5 bases from V and 5 bases from J, with 13 bases in between. TCRdb reanalysed the 5' RACE reads using MiXCR and keeps one entry per CDR3 protein. The sample holds about 250,000 distinct CDR3 sequences, 7.5% seen once. These same data were also listed under a study on yellow fever vaccine responses in identical twins.

Input material: CD8+ T cells sorted from blood. This sequence joins TRBV9 and TRBJ2-5; D gene unclear. The receptor was derived from a woman aged 18-29 years in good health. CDR3 residues: CASSDSVGETQYF. The CDR3 bases are TGTGCCAGCAGTGACTCGGTGGGGGAGACCCAGTACTTC.